This T cell receptor (beta chain) comes out of a study of control samples from healthy donors and cancer patients. Here immunoSEQ multiplex PCR was the method, and the copy in TCRdb shows in-frame clones only, minus some. The repertoire holds tens of thousands of clones, with about 88% as singletons. Germline values: CDR1 LGHNA, CDR2 YSLEER. V lost 0 bases, J lost 6 bases, and 18 bases stayed unmatched. The CDR3 consists of 20 residues. The rearrangement uses TRBV4-3 and TRBJ2-1; TRBD2 matches 9 bases. The sequence derives from a woman in her forties or fifties with colorectal cancer. The sample was PBMCs. CDR3 protein: CASSQDQWDSLAGKVNEQFF. As DNA, the CDR3 is TGCGCCAGCAGCCAAGATCAATGGGACAGCCTAGCGGGGAAAGTCAATGAGCAGTTCTTC.